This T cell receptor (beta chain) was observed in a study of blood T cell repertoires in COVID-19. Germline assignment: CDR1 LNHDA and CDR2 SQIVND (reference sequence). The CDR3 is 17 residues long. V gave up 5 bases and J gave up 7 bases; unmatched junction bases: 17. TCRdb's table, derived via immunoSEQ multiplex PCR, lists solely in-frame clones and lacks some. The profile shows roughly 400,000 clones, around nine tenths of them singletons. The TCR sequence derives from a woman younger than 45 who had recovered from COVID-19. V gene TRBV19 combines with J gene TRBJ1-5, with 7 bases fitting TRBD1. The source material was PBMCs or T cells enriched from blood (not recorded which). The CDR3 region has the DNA TGTGCCAGTAGTTTCCTGAGGGACAGCCGTCACGGACAGCCCCAGCATTTT. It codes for CASSFLRDSRHGQPQHF.